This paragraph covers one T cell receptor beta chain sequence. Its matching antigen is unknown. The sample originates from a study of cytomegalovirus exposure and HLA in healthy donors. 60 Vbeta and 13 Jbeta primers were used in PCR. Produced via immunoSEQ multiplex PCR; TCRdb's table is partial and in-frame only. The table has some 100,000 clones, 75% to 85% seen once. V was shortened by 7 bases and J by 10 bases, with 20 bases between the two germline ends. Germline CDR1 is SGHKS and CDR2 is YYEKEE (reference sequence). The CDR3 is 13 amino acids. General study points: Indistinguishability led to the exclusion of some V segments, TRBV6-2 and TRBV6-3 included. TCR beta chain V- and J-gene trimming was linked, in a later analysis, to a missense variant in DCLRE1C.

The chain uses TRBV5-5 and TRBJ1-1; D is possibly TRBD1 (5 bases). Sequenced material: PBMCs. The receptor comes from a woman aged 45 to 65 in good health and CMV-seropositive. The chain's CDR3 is CASRGIQVLSAFF. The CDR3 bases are TGTGCCAGCCGCGGGATACAGGTACTTTCAGCTTTCTTT.